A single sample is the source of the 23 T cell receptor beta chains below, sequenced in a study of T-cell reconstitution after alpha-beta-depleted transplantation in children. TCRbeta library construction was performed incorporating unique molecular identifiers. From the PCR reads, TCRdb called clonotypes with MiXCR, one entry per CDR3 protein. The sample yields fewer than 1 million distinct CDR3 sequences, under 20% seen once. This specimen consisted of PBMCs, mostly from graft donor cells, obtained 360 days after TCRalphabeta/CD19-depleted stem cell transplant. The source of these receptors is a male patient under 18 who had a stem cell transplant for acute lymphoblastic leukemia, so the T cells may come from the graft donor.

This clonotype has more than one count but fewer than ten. CDR3 nucleotides: TGCGCCAGCAGCTTGTGGCTAGGGACAGAGACCCAGTACTTC. Its translation: CASSLWLGTETQYF. The chain couples TRBV5-1 to TRBJ2-5; D possibly uses TRBD1 or TRBD2 (5 bases each). The germline V and J ends were trimmed by 1 base and 4 bases, with 11 bases remaining between them. The CDR3 has 14 amino acids. The germline CDR1 and CDR2 sequences are SGHRS and YFSETQ.

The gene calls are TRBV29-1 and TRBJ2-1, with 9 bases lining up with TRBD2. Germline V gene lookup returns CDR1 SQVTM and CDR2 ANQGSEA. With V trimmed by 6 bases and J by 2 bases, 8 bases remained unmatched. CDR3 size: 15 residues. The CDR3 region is CSVQAASGTYNEQFF. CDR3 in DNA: TGCAGCGTCCAGGCCGCTAGCGGGACCTACAATGAGCAGTTCTTC.

The CDR3 spells CASSLDGREQYF. The CDR3 bases are TGTGCCAGCAGCCTGGACGGAAGGGAGCAGTACTTC. The gene calls are TRBV5-5 and TRBJ2-7; no clear D. The CDR3 loop spans 12 amino acids. The germline V gene encodes CDR1 SGHKS and CDR2 YYEKEE (reference sequence). Between the trimmed V and J ends, which lost 4 bases and 7 bases, there was a span of 12 bases.

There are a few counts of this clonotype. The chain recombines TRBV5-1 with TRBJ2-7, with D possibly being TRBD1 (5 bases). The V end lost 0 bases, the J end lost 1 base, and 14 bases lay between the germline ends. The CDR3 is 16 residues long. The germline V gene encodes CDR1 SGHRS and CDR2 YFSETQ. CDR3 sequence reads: CASSLAGRERSYEQYF. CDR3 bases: TGCGCCAGCAGCTTGGCCGGCAGGGAAAGATCCTACGAGCAGTACTTC.

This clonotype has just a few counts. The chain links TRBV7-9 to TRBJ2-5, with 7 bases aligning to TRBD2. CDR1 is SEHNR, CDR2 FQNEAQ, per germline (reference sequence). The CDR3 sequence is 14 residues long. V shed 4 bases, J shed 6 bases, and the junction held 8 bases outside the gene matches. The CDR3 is CASSSSGGSQTQYF. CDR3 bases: TGTGCCAGCAGCTCTTCGGGGGGATCCCAGACCCAGTACTTC.

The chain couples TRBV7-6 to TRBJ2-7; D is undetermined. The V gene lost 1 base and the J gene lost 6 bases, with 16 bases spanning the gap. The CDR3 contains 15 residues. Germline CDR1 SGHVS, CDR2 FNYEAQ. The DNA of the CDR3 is TGTGCCAGCAGCTTAGTAAAAGGACGGGCGCGCGAGCAGTACTTC. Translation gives CASSLVKGRAREQYF.

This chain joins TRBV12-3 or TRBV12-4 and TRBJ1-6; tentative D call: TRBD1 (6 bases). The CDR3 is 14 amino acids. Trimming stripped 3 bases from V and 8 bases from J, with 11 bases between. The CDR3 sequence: CASSFGGGDSPLHF. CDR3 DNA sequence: TGTGCCAGCAGTTTTGGAGGGGGGGATTCACCCCTCCACTTT.

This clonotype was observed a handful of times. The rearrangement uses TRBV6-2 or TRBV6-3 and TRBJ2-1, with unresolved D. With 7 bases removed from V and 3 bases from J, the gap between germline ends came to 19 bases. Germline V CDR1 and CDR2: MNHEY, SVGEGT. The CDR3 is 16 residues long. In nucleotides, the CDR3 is TGTGCCAGCACTCCCCTCCGGCAGGTCTTCTACAATGAGCAGTTCTTC. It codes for CASTPLRQVFYNEQFF.

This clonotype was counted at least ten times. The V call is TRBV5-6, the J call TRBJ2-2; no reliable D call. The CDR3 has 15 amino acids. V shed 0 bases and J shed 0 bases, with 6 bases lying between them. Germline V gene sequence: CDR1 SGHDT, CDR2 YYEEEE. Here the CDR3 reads CASSLVRTNTGELFF. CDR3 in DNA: TGTGCCAGCAGCTTGGTGCGGACGAACACCGGGGAGCTGTTTTTT.

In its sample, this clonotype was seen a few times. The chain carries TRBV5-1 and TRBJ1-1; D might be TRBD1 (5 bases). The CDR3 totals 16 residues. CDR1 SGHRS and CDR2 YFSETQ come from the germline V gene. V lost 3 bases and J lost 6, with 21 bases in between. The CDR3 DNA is TGCGCCAGCAGCTCCTCAGCAGGGCGGGTGAAGGCTGAAGCTTTCTTT. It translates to CASSSSAGRVKAEAFF.

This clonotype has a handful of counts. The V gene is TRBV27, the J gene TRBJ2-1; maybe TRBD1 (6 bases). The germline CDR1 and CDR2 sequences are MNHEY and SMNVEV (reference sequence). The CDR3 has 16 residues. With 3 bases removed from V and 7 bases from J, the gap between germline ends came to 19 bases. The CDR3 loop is CASSFSWGLVRNEQFF. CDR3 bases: TGTGCCAGCAGTTTTTCTTGGGGGCTGGTCAGGAATGAGCAGTTCTTC.

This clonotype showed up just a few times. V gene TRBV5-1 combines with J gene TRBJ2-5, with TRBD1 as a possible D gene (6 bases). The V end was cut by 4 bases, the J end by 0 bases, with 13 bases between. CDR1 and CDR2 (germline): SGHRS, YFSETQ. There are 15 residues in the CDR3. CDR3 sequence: CASSPRQAYQETQYF. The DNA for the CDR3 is TGCGCCAGCAGCCCGAGACAGGCGTACCAAGAGACCCAGTACTTC.

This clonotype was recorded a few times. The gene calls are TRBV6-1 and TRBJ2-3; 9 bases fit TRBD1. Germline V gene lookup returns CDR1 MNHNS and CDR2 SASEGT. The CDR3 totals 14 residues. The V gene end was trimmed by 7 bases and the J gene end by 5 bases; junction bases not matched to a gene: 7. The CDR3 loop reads CASKFTGGIDTQYF. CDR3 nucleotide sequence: TGTGCCAGCAAATTCACAGGGGGCATAGATACGCAGTATTTT.

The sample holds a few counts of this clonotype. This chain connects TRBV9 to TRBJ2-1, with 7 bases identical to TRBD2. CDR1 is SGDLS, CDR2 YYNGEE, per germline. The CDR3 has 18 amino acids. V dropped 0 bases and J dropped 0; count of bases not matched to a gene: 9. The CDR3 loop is CASSVGGLWGGSYNEQFF. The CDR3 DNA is TGTGCCAGCAGCGTAGGTGGGTTGTGGGGGGGCTCCTACAATGAGCAGTTCTTC.

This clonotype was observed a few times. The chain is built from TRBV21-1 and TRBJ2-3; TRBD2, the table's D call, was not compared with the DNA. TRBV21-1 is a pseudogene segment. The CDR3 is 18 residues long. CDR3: CASSKGALTEVRTDTQYF. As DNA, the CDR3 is TGTGCCAGCAGCAAAGGGGCCCTTACAGAGGTGAGGACAGATACGCAGTATTTT.

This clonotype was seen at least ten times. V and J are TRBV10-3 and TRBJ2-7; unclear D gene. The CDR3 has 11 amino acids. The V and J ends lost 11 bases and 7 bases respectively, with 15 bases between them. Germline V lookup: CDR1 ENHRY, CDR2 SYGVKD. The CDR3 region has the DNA TGTGCCGCCTCAGCGTCTGGAGAGCAGTACTTC. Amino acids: CAASASGEQYF.

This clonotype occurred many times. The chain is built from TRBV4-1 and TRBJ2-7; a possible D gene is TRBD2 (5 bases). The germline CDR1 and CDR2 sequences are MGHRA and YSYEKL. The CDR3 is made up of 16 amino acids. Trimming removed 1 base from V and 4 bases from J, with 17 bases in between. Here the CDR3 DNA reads TGCGCCAGCAGCCAAGGGCGCCTAGCCGCAGAGTACGAGCAGTACTTC. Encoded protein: CASSQGRLAAEYEQYF.

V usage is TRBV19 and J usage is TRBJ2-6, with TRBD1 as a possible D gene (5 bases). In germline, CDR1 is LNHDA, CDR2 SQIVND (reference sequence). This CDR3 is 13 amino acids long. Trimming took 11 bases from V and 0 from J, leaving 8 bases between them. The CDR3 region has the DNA TGTGCCGGACACACCTCTGGGGCCAACGTCCTGACTTTC. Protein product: CAGHTSGANVLTF.

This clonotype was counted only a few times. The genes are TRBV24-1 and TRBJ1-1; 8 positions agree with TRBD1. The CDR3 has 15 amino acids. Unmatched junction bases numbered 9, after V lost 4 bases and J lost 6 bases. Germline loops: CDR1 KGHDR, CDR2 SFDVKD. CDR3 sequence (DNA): TGTGCCACCAGTGAGGCCGGGACAGGAGGTTCTGAAGCTTTCTTT. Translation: CATSEAGTGGSEAFF.

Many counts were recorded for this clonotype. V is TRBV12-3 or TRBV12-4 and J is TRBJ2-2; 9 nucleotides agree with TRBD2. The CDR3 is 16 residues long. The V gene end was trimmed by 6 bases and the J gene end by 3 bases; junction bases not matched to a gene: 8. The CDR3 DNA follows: TGTGCCAGCAGCTTGCCGGCGGGAGGGTACACCGGGGAGCTGTTTTTT. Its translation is CASSLPAGGYTGELFF.

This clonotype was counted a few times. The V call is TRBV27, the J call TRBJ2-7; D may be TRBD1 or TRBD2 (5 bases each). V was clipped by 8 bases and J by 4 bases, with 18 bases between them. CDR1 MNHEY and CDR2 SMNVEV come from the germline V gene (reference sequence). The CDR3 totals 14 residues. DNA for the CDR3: TGTGCCAGCGTACATCGGGACCCTTCTTACGAGCAGTACTTC. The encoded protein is CASVHRDPSYEQYF.

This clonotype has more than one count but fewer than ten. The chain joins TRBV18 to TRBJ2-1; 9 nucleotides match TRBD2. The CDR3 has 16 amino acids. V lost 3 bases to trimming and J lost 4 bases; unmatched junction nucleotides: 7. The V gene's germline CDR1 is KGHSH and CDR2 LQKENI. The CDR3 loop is CASSPFSGRAYNEQFF. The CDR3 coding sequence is TGTGCCAGCTCACCCTTTAGCGGGAGAGCTTACAATGAGCAGTTCTTC.

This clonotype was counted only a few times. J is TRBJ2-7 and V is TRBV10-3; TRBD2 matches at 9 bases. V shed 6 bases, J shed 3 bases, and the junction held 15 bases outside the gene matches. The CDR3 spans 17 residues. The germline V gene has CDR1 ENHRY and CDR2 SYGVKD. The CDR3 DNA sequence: TGTGCCATCAGCGGGCTAGGTAGCGGGAGCCGAAACTACGAGCAGTACTTC. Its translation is CAISGLGSGSRNYEQYF.